Below, 13 T cell receptor beta chains from the same sample are listed, as sequenced in a study of shared clonotypes between healthy human individuals. Clones were sequenced by immunoSEQ multiplex PCR, and TCRdb holds only the in-frame ones, with some missing. The sample carries hundreds of thousands of clones, about four fifths recorded once. Sample: PBMCs. Receptor source: a woman between 40 and 50 years old in good health. Some clones in this sample may be carry-over from other donors' samples.

The chain couples TRBV6-1 to TRBJ1-2; possibly TRBD1 for D (5 bases). CDR1 and CDR2 from the germline V gene are MNHNS and SASEGT. The CDR3 contains 12 residues. Trimming shortened V by 6 bases and J by 5 bases, and 10 bases separated the two germline ends. This chain's CDR3 is CASSADSYGYTF. CDR3 nucleotides: TGTGCCAGCAGCGCAGACAGTTATGGCTACACCTTC.

This chain uses TRBV4-2 with TRBJ1-1; D is unresolved. V was cut by 1 base and J by 1 base, with 13 bases left in between. The CDR3 is 16 amino acids. CDR1 LGHNA and CDR2 YNFKEQ come from the germline V gene. The CDR3 sequence: CASSQGRVSTNTEAFF. CDR3 coding DNA: TGTGCCAGCAGCCAAGGTCGAGTCAGTACGAACACTGAAGCTTTCTTT.

This clone was detected only once. J is TRBJ2-1 and V is TRBV18, with D maybe TRBD1 (5 bases). Germline CDR1 reads KGHSH; CDR2 reads LQKENI. V was shortened by 0 bases and J by 5 bases, with 14 bases between the two germline ends. The CDR3 loop spans 16 amino acids. The CDR3 spells CASSPPRGRGDNEQFF. For the CDR3, the DNA is TGTGCCAGCTCACCACCCCGAGGAAGGGGCGACAATGAGCAGTTCTTC.

The chain employs TRBV23-1 and TRBJ2-7; TRBD2 agrees at 8 bases. TRBV23-1 is annotated as an ORF whose role is uncertain. The length of the CDR3 is 14 residues. The junction had 7 bases not matched to a gene; V was cut back by 7 bases and J by 2 bases. CDR3 amino acids: CASTPREGPYEQYF. The CDR3 DNA is TGCGCCAGCACGCCCCGGGAGGGGCCCTACGAGCAGTACTTC.

The chain carries TRBV28 and TRBJ2-5; weak D call: TRBD1 (5 bases). The CDR3 has 14 amino acids. Per the germline V gene, CDR1 is MDHEN and CDR2 is SYDVKM. Trimming removed 6 bases from V and 1 base from J, with 12 bases in between. Here the CDR3 reads CASSSQGPQETQYF. CDR3 DNA: TGTGCCAGCAGCTCCCAGGGCCCCCAAGAGACCCAGTACTTC.

This clone was detected ten times or more. The rearrangement links TRBV5-1 to TRBJ1-4; 7 bases are a match to TRBD1. Germline V gene lookup returns CDR1 SGHRS and CDR2 YFSETQ. With V trimmed by 5 bases and J by 6 bases, 4 bases remained unmatched. This CDR3 has 13 residues. This chain's CDR3 is CASRDGTDEKLFF. In DNA form, the CDR3 reads TGCGCCAGCAGGGACGGGACAGATGAAAAACTGTTTTTT.

The genes are TRBV7-3 and TRBJ2-5; 8 bases match TRBD2. The J call is uncertain, as TRBJ2-7 better fits the DNA end. CDR1 SGHTA and CDR2 FQGTGA come from the germline V gene. This CDR3 region has 16 residues. The CDR3 is CASSLSGGRPSYEQYF. CDR3 bases: TGTGCCAGCAGCTTAAGCGGCGGGAGGCCTTCCTACGAGCAGTACTTC.

The CDR3 reads CSVRLGAGENEAFF. DNA of the CDR3: TGCAGCGTAAGATTAGGGGCTGGTGAAAATGAAGCTTTCTTT. The V gene is TRBV29-1, the J gene TRBJ1-1; D may be TRBD1 (5 bases). The CDR3 spans 14 residues. Looked up from germline, CDR1 is SQVTM and CDR2 is ANQGSEA. Trimming removed 6 bases at V and 7 bases at J, with 21 bases between.

The genes are TRBV7-6 and TRBJ2-6; possibly TRBD2 for D (6 bases). The CDR3 is made up of 15 amino acids. Trimming cost V 7 bases and J 0 bases, with 10 bases left between them. Germline V gene sequence: CDR1 SGHVS, CDR2 FNYEAQ. The CDR3 region is CASKGGVSGANVLTF. In DNA, the CDR3 is TGTGCCAGCAAGGGAGGCGTCTCTGGGGCCAACGTCCTGACTTTC.

The chain links TRBV9 to TRBJ1-2, with unresolved D. The germline V gene encodes CDR1 SGDLS and CDR2 YYNGEE. Trimming took off 0 bases at V and 0 bases at J, with 9 bases between the two ends. This CDR3 comprises 15 residues. CDR3 sequence reads: CASSVAGVPNYGYTF. Written as DNA, the CDR3 is TGTGCCAGCAGCGTAGCTGGGGTGCCTAACTATGGCTACACCTTC.

J is TRBJ2-1 and V is TRBV4-1, with 9 bases fitting TRBD2. The CDR3 sequence is 15 residues long. The germline CDR1 and CDR2 sequences are MGHRA and YSYEKL. V lost 4 bases to trimming and J lost 4 bases; unmatched junction nucleotides: 5. The CDR3 DNA is TGCGCCAGCAGCCTTCTAGCGGGGAATTACAATGAGCAGTTCTTC. This translates into CASSLLAGNYNEQFF.

The CDR3 bases are TGTGCCAGCCAGGACAGGGGAGGTCAGCCCCAGCATTTT. Protein product: CASQDRGGQPQHF. The rearrangement uses TRBV7-2 and TRBJ1-5, with 9 bases fitting TRBD1. Per germline, CDR1 SGHTA and CDR2 FQGNSA. The CDR3 runs to 13 residues. Losses at the gene ends were 8 bases for V and 6 bases for J; bases not matched to a gene: 5. Full variable domain (rest looked up from reference TRBV7-2 and TRBJ1-5): GAGVSQSPSNKVTEKGKDVELRCDPISGHTALYWYRQSLGQGLEFLIYFQGNSAPDKSGLPSDRFSAERTGGSVSTLTIQRTQQEDSAVYLCASQDRGGQPQHFGDGTRLSIL.

The chain uses TRBV10-2 and TRBJ2-1; TRBD2 matches 9 bases. V was pared by 0 bases and J by 10 bases, with 16 bases of the junction left unmatched. The CDR3 covers 18 residues. Germline values: CDR1 WSHSY, CDR2 SAAADI. The CDR3, as DNA: TGCGCCAGCAGTGAGTCGCCCACAGTAGCGGGAGCTCGGGGGGAGCAGTTCTTC. Its translation: CASSESPTVAGARGEQFF.